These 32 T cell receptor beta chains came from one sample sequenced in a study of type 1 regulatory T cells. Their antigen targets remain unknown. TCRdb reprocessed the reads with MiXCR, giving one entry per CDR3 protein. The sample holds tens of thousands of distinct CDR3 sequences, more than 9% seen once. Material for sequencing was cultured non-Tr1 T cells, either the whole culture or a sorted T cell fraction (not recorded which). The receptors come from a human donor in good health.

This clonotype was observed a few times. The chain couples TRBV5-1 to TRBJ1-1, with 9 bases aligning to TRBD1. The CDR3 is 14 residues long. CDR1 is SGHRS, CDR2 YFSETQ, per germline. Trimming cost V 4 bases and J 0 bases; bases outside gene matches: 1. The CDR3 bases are TGCGCCAGCAGCAGGACAGGGGTGAACACTGAAGCTTTCTTT. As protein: CASSRTGVNTEAFF.

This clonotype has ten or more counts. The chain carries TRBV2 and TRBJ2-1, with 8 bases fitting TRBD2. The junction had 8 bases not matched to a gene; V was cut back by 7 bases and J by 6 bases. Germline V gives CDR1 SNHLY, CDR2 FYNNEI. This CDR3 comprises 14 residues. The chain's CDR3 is CASMAGLGFNEQFF. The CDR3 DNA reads TGTGCCAGCATGGCGGGACTAGGTTTCAATGAGCAGTTCTTC.

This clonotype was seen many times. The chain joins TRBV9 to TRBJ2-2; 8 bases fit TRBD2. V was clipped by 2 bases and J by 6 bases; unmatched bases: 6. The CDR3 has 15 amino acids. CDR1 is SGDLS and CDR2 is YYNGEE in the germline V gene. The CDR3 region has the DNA TGTGCCAGCAGCGTTTCGGGAGGGCCACCCGGGGAGCTGTTTTTT. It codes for CASSVSGGPPGELFF. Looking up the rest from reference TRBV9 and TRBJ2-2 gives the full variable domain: DSGVTQTPKHLITATGQRVTLRCSPRSGDLSVYWYQQSLDQGLQFLIQYYNGEERAKGNILERFSAQQFPDLHSELNLSSLELGDSALYFCASSVSGGPPGELFFGEGSRLTVL.

The CDR3: CSVSQGAITEAFF. CDR3 DNA: TGCAGCGTCTCCCAGGGGGCTATTACTGAAGCTTTCTTT. V gene TRBV29-1 combines with J gene TRBJ1-1; 8 bases line up with TRBD1. J lost 5 bases, V lost 6 bases, and 8 bases had no gene match. The CDR3 is 13 amino acids. Germline V gene data show CDR1 as SQVTM and CDR2 as ANQGSEA.

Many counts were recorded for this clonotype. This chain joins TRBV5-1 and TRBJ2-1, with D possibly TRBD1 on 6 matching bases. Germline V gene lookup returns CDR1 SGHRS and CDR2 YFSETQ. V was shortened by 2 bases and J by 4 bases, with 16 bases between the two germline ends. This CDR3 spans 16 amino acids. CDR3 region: CASSFETGVGYNEQFF. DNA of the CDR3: TGCGCCAGCAGCTTTGAGACAGGAGTGGGGTACAATGAGCAGTTCTTC.

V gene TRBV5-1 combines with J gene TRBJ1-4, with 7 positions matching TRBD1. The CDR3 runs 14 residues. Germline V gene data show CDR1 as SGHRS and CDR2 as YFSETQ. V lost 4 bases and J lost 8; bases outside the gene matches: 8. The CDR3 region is CASSPGTAGEKLFF. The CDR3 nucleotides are TGCGCCAGCAGCCCGGGGACAGCCGGGGAAAAACTGTTTTTT.

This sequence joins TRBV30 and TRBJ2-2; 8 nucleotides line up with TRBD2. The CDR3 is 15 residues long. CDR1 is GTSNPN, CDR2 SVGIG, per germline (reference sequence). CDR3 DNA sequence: TGTGCTCATGGAGCGATTTGGCGGGAGGCCGGGGAGCTGTTTTTT. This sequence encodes CAHGAIWREAGELFF.

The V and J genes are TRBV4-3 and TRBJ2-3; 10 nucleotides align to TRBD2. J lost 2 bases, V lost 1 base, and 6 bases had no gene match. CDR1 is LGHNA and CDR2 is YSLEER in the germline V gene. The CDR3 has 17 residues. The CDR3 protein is CASSQVGLAGVTDTQYF. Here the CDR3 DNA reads TGCGCCAGCAGCCAAGTTGGGCTAGCGGGAGTCACAGATACGCAGTATTTT.

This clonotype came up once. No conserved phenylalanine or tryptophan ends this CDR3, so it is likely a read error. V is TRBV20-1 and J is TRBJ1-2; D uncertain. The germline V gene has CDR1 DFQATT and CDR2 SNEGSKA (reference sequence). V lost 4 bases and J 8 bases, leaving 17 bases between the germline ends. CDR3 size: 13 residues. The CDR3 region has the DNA TGCAGTGCTACCTTATTCGGGGTGAGCGGCTACACCCTC. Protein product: CSATLFGVSGYTL.

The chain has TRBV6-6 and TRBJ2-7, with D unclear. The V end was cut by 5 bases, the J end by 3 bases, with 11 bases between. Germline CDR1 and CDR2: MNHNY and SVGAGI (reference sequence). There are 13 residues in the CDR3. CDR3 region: CASSLNRYYEQYF. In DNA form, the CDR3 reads TGTGCCAGCAGTCTGAACCGCTACTACGAGCAGTACTTC.

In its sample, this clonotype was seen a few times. The CDR3 DNA follows: TGTGCCAGCAGCTTATTGGGGGGGTTAACTGAAGCTTTCTTT. It yields the protein CASSLLGGLTEAFF. The chain uses TRBV7-2 and TRBJ1-1; maybe TRBD1 (5 bases). The CDR3 contains 14 residues. In germline, CDR1 is SGHTA, CDR2 FQGNSA. Trimming cost V 2 bases and J 5 bases, with 12 bases left between them. Drawing the rest from reference TRBV7-2 and TRBJ1-1, the complete variable domain is GAGVSQSPSNKVTEKGKDVELRCDPISGHTALYWYRQSLGQGLEFLIYFQGNSAPDKSGLPSDRFSAERTGGSVSTLTIQRTQQEDSAVYLCASSLLGGLTEAFFGQGTRLTVV.

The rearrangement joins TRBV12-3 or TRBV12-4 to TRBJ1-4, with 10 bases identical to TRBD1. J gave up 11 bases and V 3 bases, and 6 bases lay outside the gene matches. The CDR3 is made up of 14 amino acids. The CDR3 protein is CASSLGTGVGKLFF. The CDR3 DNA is TGTGCCAGCAGTTTGGGGACAGGGGTCGGTAAACTGTTTTTT.

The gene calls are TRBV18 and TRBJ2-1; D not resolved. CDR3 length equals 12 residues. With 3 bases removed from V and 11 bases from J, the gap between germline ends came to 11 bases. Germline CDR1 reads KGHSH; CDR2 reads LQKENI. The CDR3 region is CASSPMYGQQFF. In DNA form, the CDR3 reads TGTGCCAGCTCACCTATGTATGGACAGCAGTTCTTC.

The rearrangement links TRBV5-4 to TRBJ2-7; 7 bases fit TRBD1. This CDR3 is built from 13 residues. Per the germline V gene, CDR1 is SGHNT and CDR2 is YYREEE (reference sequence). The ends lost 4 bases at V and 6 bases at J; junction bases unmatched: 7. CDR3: CASSPQQGPEQYF. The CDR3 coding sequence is TGTGCCAGCAGCCCCCAACAGGGGCCCGAGCAGTACTTC.

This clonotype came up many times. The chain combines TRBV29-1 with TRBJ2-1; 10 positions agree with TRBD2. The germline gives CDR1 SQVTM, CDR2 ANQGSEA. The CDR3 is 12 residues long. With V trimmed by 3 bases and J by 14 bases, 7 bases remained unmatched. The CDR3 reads CSVEASGSPEFF. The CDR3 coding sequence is TGCAGCGTTGAGGCTAGCGGGAGTCCGGAGTTCTTC.

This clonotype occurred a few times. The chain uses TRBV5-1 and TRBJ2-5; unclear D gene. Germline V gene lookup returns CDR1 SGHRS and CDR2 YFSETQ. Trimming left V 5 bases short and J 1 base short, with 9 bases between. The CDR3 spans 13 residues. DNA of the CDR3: TGCGCCAGCAGTGGAACATTCCAAGAGACCCAGTACTTC. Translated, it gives CASSGTFQETQYF.

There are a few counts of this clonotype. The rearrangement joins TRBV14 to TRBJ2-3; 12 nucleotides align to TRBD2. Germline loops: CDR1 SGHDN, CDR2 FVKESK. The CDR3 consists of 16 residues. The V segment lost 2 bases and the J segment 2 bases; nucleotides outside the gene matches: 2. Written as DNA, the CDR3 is TGTGCCAGCAGCCAACGACTAGCGGGGGCCACAGATACGCAGTATTTT. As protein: CASSQRLAGATDTQYF. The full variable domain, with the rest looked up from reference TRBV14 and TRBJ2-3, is EAGVTQFPSHSVIEKGQTVTLRCDPISGHDNLYWYRRVMGKEIKFLLHFVKESKQDESGMPNNRFLAERTGGTYSTLKVQPAELEDSGVYFCASSQRLAGATDTQYFGPGTRLTVL.

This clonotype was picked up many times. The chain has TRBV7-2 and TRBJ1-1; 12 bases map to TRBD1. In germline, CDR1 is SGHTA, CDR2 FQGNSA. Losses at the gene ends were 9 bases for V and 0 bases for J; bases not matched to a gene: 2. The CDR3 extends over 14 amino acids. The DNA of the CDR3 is TGTGCCAGGGGACAGGGGGCGATGAACACTGAAGCTTTCTTT. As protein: CARGQGAMNTEAFF.

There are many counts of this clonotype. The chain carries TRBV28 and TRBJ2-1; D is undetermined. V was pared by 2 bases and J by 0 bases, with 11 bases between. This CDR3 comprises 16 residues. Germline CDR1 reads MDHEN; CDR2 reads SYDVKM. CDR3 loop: CASSLGWVSSYNEQFF. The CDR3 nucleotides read TGTGCCAGCAGTTTAGGGTGGGTTAGCTCCTACAATGAGCAGTTCTTC.

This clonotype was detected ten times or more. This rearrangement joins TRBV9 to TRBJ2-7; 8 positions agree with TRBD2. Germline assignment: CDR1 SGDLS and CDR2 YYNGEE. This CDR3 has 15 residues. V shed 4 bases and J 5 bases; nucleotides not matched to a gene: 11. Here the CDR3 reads CASSWAGGPLDEQYF. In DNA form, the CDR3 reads TGTGCCAGCAGCTGGGCGGGGGGCCCTCTGGACGAGCAGTACTTC.

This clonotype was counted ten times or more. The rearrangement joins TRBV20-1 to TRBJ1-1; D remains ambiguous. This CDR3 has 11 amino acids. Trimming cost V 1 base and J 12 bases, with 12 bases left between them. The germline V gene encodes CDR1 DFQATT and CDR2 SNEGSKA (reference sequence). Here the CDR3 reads CSARGIDNSFF. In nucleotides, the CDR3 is TGCAGTGCTAGAGGGATAGACAATTCTTTCTTT.

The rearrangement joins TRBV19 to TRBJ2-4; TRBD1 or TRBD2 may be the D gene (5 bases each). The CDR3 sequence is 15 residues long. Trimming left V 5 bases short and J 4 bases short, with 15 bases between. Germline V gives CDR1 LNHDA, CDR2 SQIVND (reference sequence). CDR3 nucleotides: TGTGCCAGTAGTGCACTCGAGGGGTTGAAAAACATTCAGTACTTC. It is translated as CASSALEGLKNIQYF.

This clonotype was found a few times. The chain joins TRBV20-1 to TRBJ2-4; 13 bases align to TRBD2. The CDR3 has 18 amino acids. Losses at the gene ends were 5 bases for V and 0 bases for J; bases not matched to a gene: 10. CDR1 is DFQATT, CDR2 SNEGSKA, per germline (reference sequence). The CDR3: CSAPRLAGGELAKNIQYF. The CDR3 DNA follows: TGCAGTGCTCCACGACTAGCGGGAGGAGAGCTAGCCAAAAACATTCAGTACTTC.

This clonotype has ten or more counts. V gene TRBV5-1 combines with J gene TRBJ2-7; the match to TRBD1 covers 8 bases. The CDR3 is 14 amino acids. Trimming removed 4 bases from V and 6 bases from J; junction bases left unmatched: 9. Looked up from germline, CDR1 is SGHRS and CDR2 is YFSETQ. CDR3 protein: CASSKDRGLGEQYF. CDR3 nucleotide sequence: TGCGCCAGCAGCAAAGACAGGGGCCTCGGCGAGCAGTACTTC.

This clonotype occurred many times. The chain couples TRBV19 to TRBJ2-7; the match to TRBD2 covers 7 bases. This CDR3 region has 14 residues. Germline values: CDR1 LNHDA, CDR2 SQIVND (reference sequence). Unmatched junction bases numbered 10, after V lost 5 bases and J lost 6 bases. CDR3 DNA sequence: TGTGCCAGTAGTTCCTCGGGACTACTGGGCGAGCAGTACTTC. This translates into CASSSSGLLGEQYF.

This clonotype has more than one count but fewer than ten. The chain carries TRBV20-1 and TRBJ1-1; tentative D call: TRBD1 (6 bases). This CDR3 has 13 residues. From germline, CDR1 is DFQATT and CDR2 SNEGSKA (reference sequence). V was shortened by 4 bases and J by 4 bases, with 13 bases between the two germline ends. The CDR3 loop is CSANRDGGTEAFF. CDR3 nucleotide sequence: TGCAGTGCTAACAGGGACGGGGGCACTGAAGCTTTCTTT.

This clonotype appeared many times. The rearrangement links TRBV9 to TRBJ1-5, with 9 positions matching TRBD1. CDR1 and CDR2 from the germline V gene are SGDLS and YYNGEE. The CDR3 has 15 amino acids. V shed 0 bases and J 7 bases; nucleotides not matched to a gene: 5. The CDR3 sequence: CASSVEGTGYQPQHF. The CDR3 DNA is TGTGCCAGCAGCGTAGAGGGGACAGGGTACCAGCCCCAGCATTTT.

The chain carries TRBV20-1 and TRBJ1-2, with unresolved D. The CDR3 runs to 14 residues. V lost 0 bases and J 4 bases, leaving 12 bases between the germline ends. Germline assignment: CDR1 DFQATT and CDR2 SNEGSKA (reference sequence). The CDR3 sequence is CSARDALVGYGYTF. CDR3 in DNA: TGCAGTGCTAGAGATGCCCTCGTGGGCTATGGCTACACCTTC.

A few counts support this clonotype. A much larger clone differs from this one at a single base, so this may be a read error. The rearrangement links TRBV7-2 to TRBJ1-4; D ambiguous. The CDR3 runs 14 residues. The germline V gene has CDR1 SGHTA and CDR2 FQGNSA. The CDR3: CVSSRTRSGEKLFF. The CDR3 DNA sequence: TGTGTCAGCAGCCGGACCCGCTCGGGGGAAAAACTGTTTTTT.

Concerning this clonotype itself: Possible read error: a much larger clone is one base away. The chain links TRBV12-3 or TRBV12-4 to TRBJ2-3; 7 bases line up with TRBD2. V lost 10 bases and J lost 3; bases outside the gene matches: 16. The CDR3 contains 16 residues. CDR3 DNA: TGTGCCAACGGCGGGAGATCTAATCTTAGGACAGATACGCAGTATTTT. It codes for CANGGRSNLRTDTQYF.

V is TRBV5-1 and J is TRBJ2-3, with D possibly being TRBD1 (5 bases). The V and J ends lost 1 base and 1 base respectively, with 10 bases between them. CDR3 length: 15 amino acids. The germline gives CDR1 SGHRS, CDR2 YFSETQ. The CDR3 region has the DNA TGCGCCAGCAGCTTGTTACAGGACCGCACAGATACGCAGTATTTT. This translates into CASSLLQDRTDTQYF.

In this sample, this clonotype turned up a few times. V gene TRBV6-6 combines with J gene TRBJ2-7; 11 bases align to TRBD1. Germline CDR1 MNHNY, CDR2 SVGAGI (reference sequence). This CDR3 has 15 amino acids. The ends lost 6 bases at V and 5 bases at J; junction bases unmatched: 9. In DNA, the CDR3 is TGTGCCAGCAGAATTGGACAGGGGGCAGGAGACGAGCAGTACTTC. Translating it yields CASRIGQGAGDEQYF.